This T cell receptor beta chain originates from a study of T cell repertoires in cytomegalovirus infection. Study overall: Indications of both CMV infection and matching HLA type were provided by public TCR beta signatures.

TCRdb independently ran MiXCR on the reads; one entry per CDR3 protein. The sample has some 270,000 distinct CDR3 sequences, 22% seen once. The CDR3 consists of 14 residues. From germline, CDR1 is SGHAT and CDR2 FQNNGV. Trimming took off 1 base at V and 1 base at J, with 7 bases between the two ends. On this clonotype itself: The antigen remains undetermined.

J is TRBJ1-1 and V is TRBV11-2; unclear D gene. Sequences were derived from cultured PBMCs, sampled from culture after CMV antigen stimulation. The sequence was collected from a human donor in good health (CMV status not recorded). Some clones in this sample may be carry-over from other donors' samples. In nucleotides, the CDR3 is TGTGCCAGCAGCTTAGTGAGGGCGAACACTGAAGCTTTCTTT. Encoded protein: CASSLVRANTEAFF.